This T cell receptor beta chain was recorded in a study of shared clonotypes between healthy human individuals (dated by TCRdb to about 2020). Regarding the research as a whole: A couple of women and three men aged 18 to 49 years were included in the cohort. Per donor, three plates each were used for CD4 naive and CD4 memory, two for CD8 naive, and one for CD8 memory. To estimate repertoire size and how much clonotypes are shared between individuals, the study performed deep sequencing of blood TCR repertoires from about five healthy adults. To increase sequencing depth and limit assay-specific biases, different laboratories used diverse techniques to prepare libraries and sequence TCR repertoires. Per donor, leukapheresis produced somewhere between about 0.94 and 8.9 billion PBMCs.

Between the V and J ends, shortened by 0 bases and 1 base respectively, the junction contains 4 bases. The germline V gene provides CDR1 SGDLS and CDR2 YYNGEE. Taken from cysteine to phenylalanine, the CDR3 has 13 residues. Solely the CDR3 DNA is kept, with 39 bases framed from the first base. The donors were healthy, HIV-negative adults who had no recently reported acute infections or vaccinations. Every donor was a Caucasian adult residing in Nashville, Tennessee, USA. CD4+ T cells were enriched by magnetic negative selection; naive cells were then positively selected on CD45RA, and the negative fraction formed the memory subset. After blood collection by leukapheresis, PBMCs were isolated using Ficoll-Histopaque density gradient centrifugation and then cryopreserved in the vapor phase of liquid nitrogen. Analytical flow cytometry was used to check the purity and quantity of each magnetically sorted T cell population. Each sorted fraction had its genomic DNA isolated and then quantified by UV absorbance on a Nanodrop 2000c.

This clone was observed at least ten times. The clone's antigen remains unknown. The sample holds no much larger clone one base away, and base qualities are not on file. Other nucleotide sequences in the sample specify the same CDR3. Using the deep immunoSEQ assay, multiplex PCR amplified TCR CDR3 regions from genomic DNA. For each cell subset, the extracted genomic DNA was distributed evenly across all wells of several immunoSEQ 96-well plates, and each plate served as one replicate. For sorted subsets, each replicate PCR was loaded with around 200 ng genomic DNA, equivalent to 32,000 or so T cell genomes. Purified libraries were quantified with a Qubit 3.0 fluorometer, sized on a Bioanalyzer 2100, and re-quantified with the KAPA Library Quantification kit. Each immunoSEQ 96-well plate was sequenced on its own single-read 150-cycle Illumina NextSeq 550 flow cell. The study's own analysis went as follows. Because only junctional sequences without quality scores were contained in the immunoSEQ output, filtering matching that applied to full-length reads could not be performed. Sequences were annotated with PyIR, a Python wrapper for IgBLAST v1.9, using IMGT germline references to assign V/J genes and CDR3. Reads with weak V/J assignments (E-value above 1e-6), missing CDR3, stop codons, out-of-frame junctions, or ambiguous translated residues were removed. V3J clonotypes were defined by identical inferred V gene, J gene, and CDR3 amino acid sequence. Percentage overlap between repertoires was calculated by dividing the number of shared unique clonotypes by the size of the smaller repertoire. RTK rarefaction, the Chao1 estimator, and Recon v2.1 estimates of unobserved clonotypes were used to assess repertoire richness. For all TCRbeta clonotypes obtained by the gDNA method from a handful of donors, generation probabilities were computed with OLGA. TCRdb's version of the immuneACCESS table is confined to in-frame rearrangements and falls short of the full clone set. An unresolved V gene accounts for under half of the shortfall where checked; the remainder is of unknown origin. The V and J calls and clone size are taken from that table; D and trimming were inferred from the DNA. Counted in this sample were approximately 1,000,000 clones; roughly 80% of them appeared once. The ten top clones hold roughly 0.83% of the sample.

General conclusions and limits of the study: Clonotypes shared by all four sorted-subset donors showed higher generation probabilities than non-shared clonotypes. Even with the large sequencing depth, rarefaction of the sorted-subset datasets indicated that sequencing was incomplete. Sharing across a few donors was observed for about 5% of naive CD4, over 3% of naive CD8, over 2% of memory CD4, and about 0.38% of memory CD8 clonotypes. Sampling was restricted to blood, and TCR repertoires in tissues likely differ from the TCR repertoires found in blood. Based on pairwise subsampling, the degree of clonotype sharing among donors was expected to be affected by sequencing depth. Because the study included only a small number of donors, the genetic and exposure-history diversity represented was limited. Estimated clonotype richness was generally larger for naive than for memory subsets.

What was sequenced was memory CD4+ T cells from PBMCs. Explained via the paper, the cell subset or site label denotes: CD45RA-negative fraction. The clonotype comes from a man younger than 35 in good health. Some clones in this sample may be carry-over from other donors' samples. The chain was built from TRBV9 and TRBJ1-2, with the identity of the D gene unclear. The CDR3 reads CASSVVDNYGYTF. At the DNA level, the sequence is TGTGCCAGCAGCGTAGTAGATAACTATGGCTACACCTTC.